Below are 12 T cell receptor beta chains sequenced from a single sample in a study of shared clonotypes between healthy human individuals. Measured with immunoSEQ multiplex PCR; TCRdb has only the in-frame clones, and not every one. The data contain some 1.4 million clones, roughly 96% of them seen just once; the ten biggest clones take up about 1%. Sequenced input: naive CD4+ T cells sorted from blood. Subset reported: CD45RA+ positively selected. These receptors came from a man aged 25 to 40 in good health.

The CDR3 DNA is TGTGCCAGCAGCCGACGACAGGGGATCTTTGGCGAGCAGTACTTC. Translating it yields CASSRRQGIFGEQYF. This sequence joins TRBV27 and TRBJ2-7; 8 bases align to TRBD1. Germline values: CDR1 MNHEY, CDR2 SMNVEV (reference sequence). The CDR3 has 15 amino acids. Unmatched junction bases numbered 13, after V lost 6 bases and J lost 6 bases.

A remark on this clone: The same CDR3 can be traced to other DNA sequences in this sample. The CDR3 sequence is CASSVGGSAGELFF. The CDR3 region has the DNA TGTGCCAGCAGCGTAGGGGGGTCTGCCGGGGAGCTGTTTTTT. The gene calls are TRBV9 and TRBJ2-2; the D call may be TRBD1 or TRBD2 (5 bases each). V lost 0 bases and J 6 bases, leaving 9 bases between the germline ends. The CDR3 is 14 amino acids. The germline CDR1 and CDR2 sequences are SGDLS and YYNGEE.

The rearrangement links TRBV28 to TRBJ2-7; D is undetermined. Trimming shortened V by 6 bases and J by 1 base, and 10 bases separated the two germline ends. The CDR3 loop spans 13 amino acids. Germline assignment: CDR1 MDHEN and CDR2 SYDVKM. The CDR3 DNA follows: TGTGCCAGCAGAGGGTTTTTTTCCTACGAGCAGTACTTC. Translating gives CASRGFFSYEQYF.

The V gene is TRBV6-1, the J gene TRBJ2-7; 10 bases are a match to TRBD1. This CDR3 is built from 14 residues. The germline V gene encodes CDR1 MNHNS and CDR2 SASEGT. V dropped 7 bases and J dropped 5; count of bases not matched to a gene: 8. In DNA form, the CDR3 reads TGTGCCAGCATGGCCGGGACAGGGGCCAACGAGCAGTACTTC. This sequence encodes CASMAGTGANEQYF.

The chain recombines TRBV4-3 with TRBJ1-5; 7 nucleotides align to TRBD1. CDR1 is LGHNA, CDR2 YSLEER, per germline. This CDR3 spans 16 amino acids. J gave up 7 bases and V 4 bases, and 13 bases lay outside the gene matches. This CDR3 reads CASSPNSGTVAQPQHF. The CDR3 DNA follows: TGCGCCAGCAGCCCTAATTCCGGGACAGTGGCGCAGCCCCAGCATTTT.

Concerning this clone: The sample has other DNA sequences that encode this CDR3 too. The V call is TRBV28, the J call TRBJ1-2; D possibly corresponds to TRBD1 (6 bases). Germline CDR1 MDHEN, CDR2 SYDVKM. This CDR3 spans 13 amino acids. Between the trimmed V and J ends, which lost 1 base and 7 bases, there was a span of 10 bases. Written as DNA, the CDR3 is TGTGCCAGCAGTTTATTGGGGGCGTTTGGCTACACCTTC. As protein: CASSLLGAFGYTF.

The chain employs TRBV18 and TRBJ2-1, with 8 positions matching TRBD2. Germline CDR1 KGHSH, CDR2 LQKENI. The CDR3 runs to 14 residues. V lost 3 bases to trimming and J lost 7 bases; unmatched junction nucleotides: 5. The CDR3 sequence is CASSPRGGENEQFF. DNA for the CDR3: TGTGCCAGCTCACCCCGGGGGGGGGAGAATGAGCAGTTCTTC.

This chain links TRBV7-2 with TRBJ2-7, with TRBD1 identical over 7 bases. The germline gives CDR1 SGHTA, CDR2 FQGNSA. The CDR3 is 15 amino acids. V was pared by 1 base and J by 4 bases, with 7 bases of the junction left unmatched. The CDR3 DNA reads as TGTGCCAGCAGCTTAGGATTACAGGGGAATTACGAGCAGTACTTC. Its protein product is CASSLGLQGNYEQYF.

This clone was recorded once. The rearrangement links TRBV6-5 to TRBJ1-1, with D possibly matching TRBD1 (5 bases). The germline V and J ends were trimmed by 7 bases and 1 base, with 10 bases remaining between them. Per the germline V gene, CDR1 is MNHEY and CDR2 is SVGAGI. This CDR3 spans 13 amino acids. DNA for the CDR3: TGTGCCAGCAAGGAGGGGCCGAACACTGAAGCTTTCTTT. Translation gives CASKEGPNTEAFF.

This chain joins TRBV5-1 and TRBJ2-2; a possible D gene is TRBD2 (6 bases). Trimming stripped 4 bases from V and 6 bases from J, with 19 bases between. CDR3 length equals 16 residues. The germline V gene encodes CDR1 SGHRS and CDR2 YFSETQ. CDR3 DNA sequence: TGCGCCAGCAGCCCTGGTGGCGGGGTTGGTCCCGGGGAGCTGTTTTTT. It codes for CASSPGGGVGPGELFF. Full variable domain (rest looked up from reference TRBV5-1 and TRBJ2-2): KAGVTQTPRYLIKTRGQQVTLSCSPISGHRSVSWYQQTPGQGLQFLFEYFSETQRNKGNFPGRFSGRQFSNSRSEMNVSTLELGDSALYLCASSPGGGVGPGELFFGEGSRLTVL.

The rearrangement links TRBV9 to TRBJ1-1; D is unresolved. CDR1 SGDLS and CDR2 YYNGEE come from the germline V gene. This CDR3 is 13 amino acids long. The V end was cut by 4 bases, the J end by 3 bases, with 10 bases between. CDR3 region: CASSPRPYTEAFF. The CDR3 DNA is TGTGCCAGCAGCCCGCGGCCTTACACTGAAGCTTTCTTT.

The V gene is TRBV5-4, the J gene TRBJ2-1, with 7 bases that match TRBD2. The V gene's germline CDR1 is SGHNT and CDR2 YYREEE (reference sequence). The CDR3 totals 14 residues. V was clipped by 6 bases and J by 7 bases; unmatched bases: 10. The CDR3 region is CASTEGGDRNEQFF. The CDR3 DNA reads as TGTGCCAGCACCGAGGGAGGGGATCGGAATGAGCAGTTCTTC.